This T cell receptor beta chain was profiled in a study of blood T cells in healthy people across ages. Study-level results: In older individuals, TCR beta diversity per million T cells was lower, falling roughly linearly with age. The study regarded diversity estimates from one million T cells as underestimates.

No fewer than 7 million PBMCs went into each sample. Then a second PCR, running roughly 7 to 11 cycles, was carried out with a sample-barcoded 5' primer and a J-beta primer mix. TCRdb passed the 5' RACE reads through MiXCR, listing each CDR3 protein once. Altogether some 1.4 million distinct CDR3 sequences are present, roughly 40% being singletons, with the ten largest covering approximately 7.9%. A remark on this clonotype: Its antigen is not identified.

This clonotype was sampled from a woman aged 18-29 years in good health. The specimen sequenced was blood.

CDR3 nucleotides: TGTGCCAGCAGCTTAGAAGGGGCGGGCACGGGGAAACTGTTTTTT. Translating it yields CASSLEGAGTGKLFF. This sequence joins TRBV7-2 and TRBJ1-4, with D possibly TRBD1 on 5 matching bases. V was cut by 1 base and J by 11 bases, with 17 bases left in between. Germline V lookup: CDR1 SGHTA, CDR2 FQGNSA. The CDR3 has 15 residues. Based on the CDR3 plus reference TRBV7-2 and TRBJ1-4, the full variable domain is GAGVSQSPSNKVTEKGKDVELRCDPISGHTALYWYRQSLGQGLEFLIYFQGNSAPDKSGLPSDRFSAERTGGSVSTLTIQRTQQEDSAVYLCASSLEGAGTGKLFFGSGTQLSVL.